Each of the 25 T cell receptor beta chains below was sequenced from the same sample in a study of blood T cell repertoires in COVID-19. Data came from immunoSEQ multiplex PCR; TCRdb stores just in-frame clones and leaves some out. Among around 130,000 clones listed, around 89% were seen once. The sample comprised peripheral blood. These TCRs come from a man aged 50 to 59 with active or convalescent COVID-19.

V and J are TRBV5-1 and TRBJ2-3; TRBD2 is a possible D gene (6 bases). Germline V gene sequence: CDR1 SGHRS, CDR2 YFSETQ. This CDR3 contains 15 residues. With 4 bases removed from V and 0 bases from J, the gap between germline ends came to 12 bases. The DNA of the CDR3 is TGCGCCAGCAGCCTGTGGAGGGCCAGCACAGATACGCAGTATTTT. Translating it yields CASSLWRASTDTQYF.

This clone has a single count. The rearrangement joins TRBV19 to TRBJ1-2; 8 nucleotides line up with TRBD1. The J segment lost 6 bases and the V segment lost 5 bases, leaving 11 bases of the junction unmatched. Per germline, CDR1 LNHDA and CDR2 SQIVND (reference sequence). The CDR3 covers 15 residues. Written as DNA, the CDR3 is TGTGCCAGTAGTGTTAGGCCGGGACAGGTGGATGGCTACACCTTC. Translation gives CASSVRPGQVDGYTF. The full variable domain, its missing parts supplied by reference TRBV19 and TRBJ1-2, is DGGITQSPKYLFRKEGQNVTLSCEQNLNHDAMYWYRQDPGQGLRLIYYSQIVNDFQKGDIAEGYSVSREKKESFPLTVTSAQKNPTAFYLCASSVRPGQVDGYTFGSGTRLTVV.

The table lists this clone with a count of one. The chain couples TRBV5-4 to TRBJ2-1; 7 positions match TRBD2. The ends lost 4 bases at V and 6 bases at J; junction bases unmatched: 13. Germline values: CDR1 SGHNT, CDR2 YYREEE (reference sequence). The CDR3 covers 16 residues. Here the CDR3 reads CASSPGLVRTPNEQFF. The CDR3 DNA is TGTGCCAGCAGCCCCGGACTAGTTAGGACCCCCAATGAGCAGTTCTTC.

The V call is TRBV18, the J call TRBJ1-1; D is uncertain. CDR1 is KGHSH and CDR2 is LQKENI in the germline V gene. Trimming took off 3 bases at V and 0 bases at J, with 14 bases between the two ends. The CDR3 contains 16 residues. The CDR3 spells CASSPMTSGVNTEAFF. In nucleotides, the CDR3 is TGTGCCAGCTCACCCATGACCTCCGGGGTGAACACTGAAGCTTTCTTT. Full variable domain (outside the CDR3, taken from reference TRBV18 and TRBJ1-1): NAGVMQNPRHLVRRRGQEARLRCSPMKGHSHVYWYRQLPEEGLKFMVYLQKENIIDESGMPKERFSAEFPKEGPSILRIQQVVRGDSAAYFCASSPMTSGVNTEAFFGQGTRLTVV.

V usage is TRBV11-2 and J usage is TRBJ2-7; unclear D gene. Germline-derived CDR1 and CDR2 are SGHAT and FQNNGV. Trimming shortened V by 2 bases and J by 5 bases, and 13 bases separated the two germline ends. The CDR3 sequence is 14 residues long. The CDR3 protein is CASSLTRPTNEQYF. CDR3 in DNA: TGTGCCAGCAGCTTAACGCGGCCCACCAACGAGCAGTACTTC.

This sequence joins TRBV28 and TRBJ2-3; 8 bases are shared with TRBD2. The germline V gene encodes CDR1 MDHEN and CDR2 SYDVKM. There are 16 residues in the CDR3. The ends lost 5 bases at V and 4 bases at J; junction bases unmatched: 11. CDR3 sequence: CASSHQREFDADTQYF. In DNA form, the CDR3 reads TGTGCCAGCAGTCATCAGCGGGAGTTCGATGCAGATACGCAGTATTTT.

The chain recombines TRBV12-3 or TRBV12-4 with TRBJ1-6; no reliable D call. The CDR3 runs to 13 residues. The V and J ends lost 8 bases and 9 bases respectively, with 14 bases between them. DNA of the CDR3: TGTGCCAGCCTAGTATCGGAGGGTTCACCCCTCCACTTT. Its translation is CASLVSEGSPLHF.

CDR3 amino acids: CASSLDSGESSPLHF. The CDR3 DNA sequence: TGTGCCAGCAGCTTAGACTCCGGGGAAAGCTCACCCCTCCACTTT. This chain connects TRBV7-2 to TRBJ1-6; D remains ambiguous. This CDR3 region has 15 residues. Germline V CDR1 and CDR2: SGHTA, FQGNSA. V lost 1 base to trimming and J lost 10 bases, with 14 bases between them.

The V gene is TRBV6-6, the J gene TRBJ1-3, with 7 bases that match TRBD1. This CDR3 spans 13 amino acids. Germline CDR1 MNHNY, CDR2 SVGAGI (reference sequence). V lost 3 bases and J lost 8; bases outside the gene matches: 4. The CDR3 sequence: CASSYGQGDTIYF. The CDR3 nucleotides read TGTGCCAGCAGTTATGGGCAGGGGGACACCATATATTTT.

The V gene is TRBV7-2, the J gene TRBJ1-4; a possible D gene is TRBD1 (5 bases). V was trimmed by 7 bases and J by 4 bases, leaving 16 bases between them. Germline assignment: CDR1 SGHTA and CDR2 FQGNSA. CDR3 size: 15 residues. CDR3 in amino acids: CASTERGRFNEKLFF. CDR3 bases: TGTGCCAGCACCGAACGGGGGAGATTTAATGAAAAACTGTTTTTT.

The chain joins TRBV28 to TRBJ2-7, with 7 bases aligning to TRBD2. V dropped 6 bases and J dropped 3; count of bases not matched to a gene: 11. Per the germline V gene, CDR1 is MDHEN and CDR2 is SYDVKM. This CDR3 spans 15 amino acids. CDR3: CASRGGSRGIYEQYF. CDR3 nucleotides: TGTGCCAGCAGGGGAGGGAGCCGAGGGATCTACGAGCAGTACTTC.

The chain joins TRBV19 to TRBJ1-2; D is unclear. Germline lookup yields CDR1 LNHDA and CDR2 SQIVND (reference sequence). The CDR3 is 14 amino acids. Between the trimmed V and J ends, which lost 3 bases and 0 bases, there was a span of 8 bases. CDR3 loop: CASSIRRSNYGYTF. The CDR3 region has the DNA TGTGCCAGTAGTATCCGGAGATCTAACTATGGCTACACCTTC.

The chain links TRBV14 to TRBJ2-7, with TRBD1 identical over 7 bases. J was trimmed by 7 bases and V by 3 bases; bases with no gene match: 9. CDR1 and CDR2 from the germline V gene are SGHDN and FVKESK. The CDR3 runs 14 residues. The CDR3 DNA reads TGTGCCAGCAGCCACGGACAGGCCGGTGGAGAGCAGTACTTC. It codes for CASSHGQAGGEQYF.

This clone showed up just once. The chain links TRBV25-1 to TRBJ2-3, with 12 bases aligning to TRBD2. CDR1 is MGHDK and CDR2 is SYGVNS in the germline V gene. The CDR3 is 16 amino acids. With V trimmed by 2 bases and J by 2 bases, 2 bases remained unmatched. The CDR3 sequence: CASSERLAGVTDTQYF. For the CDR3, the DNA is TGTGCCAGCAGTGAAAGACTAGCGGGGGTCACAGATACGCAGTATTTT.

CDR3 sequence (DNA): TGTGCCAGCAGCTTAGGCGGGGGGGGCCGAAATGAGCAGTTCTTC. Translating it yields CASSLGGGGRNEQFF. The V call is TRBV5-4, the J call TRBJ2-1; 9 bases are a match to TRBD2. The CDR3 spans 15 residues. CDR1 is SGHNT and CDR2 is YYREEE in the germline V gene (reference sequence). With V trimmed by 2 bases and J by 7 bases, 7 bases remained unmatched.

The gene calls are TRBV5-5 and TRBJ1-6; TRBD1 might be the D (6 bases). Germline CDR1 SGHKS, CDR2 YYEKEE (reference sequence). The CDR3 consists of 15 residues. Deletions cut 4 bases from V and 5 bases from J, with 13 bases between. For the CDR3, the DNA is TGTGCCAGCAGCCCTCGGACAGAAAATAATTCACCCCTCCACTTT. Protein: CASSPRTENNSPLHF.

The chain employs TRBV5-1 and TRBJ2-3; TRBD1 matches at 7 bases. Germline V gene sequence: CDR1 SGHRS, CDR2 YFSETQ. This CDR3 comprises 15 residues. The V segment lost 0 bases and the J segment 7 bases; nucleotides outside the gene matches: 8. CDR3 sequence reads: CASSLEGQRTNTQYF. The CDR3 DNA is TGCGCCAGCAGCTTGGAGGGACAGAGAACCAATACGCAGTATTTT.

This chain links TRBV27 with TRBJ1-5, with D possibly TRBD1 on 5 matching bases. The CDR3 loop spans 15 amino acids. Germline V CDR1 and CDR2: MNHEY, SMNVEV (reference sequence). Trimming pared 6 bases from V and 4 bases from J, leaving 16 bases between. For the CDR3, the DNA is TGTGCCAGCAGCCTTAGTCGACAGCCAAATCAGCCCCAGCATTTT. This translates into CASSLSRQPNQPQHF.

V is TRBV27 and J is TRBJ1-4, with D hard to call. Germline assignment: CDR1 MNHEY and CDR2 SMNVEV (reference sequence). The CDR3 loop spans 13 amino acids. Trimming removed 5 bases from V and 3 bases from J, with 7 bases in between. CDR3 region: CASSVSANEKLFF. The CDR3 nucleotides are TGTGCCAGCAGTGTGTCAGCTAATGAAAAACTGTTTTTT.

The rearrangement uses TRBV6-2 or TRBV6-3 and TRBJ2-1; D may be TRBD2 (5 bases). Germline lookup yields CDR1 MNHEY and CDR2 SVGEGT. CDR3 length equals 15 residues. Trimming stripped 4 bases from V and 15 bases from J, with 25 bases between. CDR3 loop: CASSLSGFLAEGLFF. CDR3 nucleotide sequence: TGTGCCAGCAGTTTGTCGGGGTTTTTGGCTGAGGGTCTGTTCTTC.

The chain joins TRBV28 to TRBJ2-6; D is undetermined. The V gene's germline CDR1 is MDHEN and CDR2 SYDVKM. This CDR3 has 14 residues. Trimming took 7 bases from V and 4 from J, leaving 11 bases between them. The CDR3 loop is CASTIATGANVLTF. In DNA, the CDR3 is TGTGCCAGCACCATCGCTACCGGGGCCAACGTCCTGACTTTC.

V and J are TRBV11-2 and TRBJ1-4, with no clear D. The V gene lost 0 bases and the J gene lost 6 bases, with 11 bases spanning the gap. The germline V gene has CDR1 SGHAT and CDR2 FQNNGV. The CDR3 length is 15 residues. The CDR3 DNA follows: TGTGCCAGCAGCTTAGAAAGCTCTCTTGATGAAAAACTGTTTTTT. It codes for CASSLESSLDEKLFF.

The CDR3 protein is CASSPSGARITEAFF. DNA of the CDR3: TGTGCCAGCTCACCATCTGGGGCGCGAATCACTGAAGCTTTCTTT. The chain uses TRBV18 and TRBJ1-1; tentatively, D is TRBD1 (5 bases). Germline V gene lookup returns CDR1 KGHSH and CDR2 LQKENI. V lost 2 bases to trimming and J lost 4 bases, with 14 bases between them. This CDR3 has 15 amino acids. The full variable domain, with the rest looked up from reference TRBV18 and TRBJ1-1, is NAGVMQNPRHLVRRRGQEARLRCSPMKGHSHVYWYRQLPEEGLKFMVYLQKENIIDESGMPKERFSAEFPKEGPSILRIQQVVRGDSAAYFCASSPSGARITEAFFGQGTRLTVV.

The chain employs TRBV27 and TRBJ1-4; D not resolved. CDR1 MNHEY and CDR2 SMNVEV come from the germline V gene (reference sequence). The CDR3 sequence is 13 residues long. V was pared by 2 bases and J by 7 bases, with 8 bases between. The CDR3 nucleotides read TGTGCCAGCAGTTTAGGAGGGCTTGAAAAACTGTTTTTT. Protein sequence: CASSLGGLEKLFF.

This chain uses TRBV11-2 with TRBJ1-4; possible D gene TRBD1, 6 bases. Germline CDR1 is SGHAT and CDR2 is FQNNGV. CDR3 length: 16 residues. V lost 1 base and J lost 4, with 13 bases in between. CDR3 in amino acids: CASSLGPGEYNEKLFF. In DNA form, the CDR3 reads TGTGCCAGCAGCTTAGGTCCAGGGGAGTATAATGAAAAACTGTTTTTT.